The 5 T cell receptor beta chains given below trace back to one sample, sequenced in a study of cytomegalovirus exposure and HLA in healthy donors. Assay used: immunoSEQ multiplex PCR; TCRdb lists only in-frame clones, some missing. The sample has tens of thousands of clones; about 92% are singletons. Source material: PBMCs. The source is a woman under 30 in good health and CMV-seropositive.

J is TRBJ1-5 and V is TRBV6-1, with 8 bases that match TRBD1. This CDR3 region has 15 residues. Trimming cost V 5 bases and J 3 bases; bases outside gene matches: 6. CDR1 MNHNS and CDR2 SASEGT come from the germline V gene. Written as DNA, the CDR3 is TGTGCCAGCAGTCTTATGGGACAGGACAATCAGCCCCAGCATTTT. This codes for CASSLMGQDNQPQHF.

This clone is a singleton in its sample. The chain couples TRBV27 to TRBJ1-5; no definite D call. Looked up from germline, CDR1 is MNHEY and CDR2 is SMNVEV (reference sequence). The V end lost 3 bases, the J end lost 2 bases, and 5 bases lay between the germline ends. CDR3 length: 13 amino acids. The CDR3 sequence: CASSLAGNQPQHF. The CDR3 DNA is TGTGCCAGCAGTTTGGCGGGCAATCAGCCCCAGCATTTT.

This chain connects TRBV6-1 to TRBJ2-3, with 11 nucleotides matching TRBD2. The CDR3 sequence is 15 residues long. Germline assignment: CDR1 MNHNS and CDR2 SASEGT. The junction had 3 bases not matched to a gene; V was cut back by 6 bases and J by 1 base. The CDR3 region has the DNA TGTGCCAGCAGAACGGGACTAGCGGGCACAGATACGCAGTATTTT. It codes for CASRTGLAGTDTQYF.

This chain uses TRBV28 with TRBJ1-4; 8 positions agree with TRBD1. CDR3 size: 15 residues. The germline gives CDR1 MDHEN, CDR2 SYDVKM. V was pared by 6 bases and J by 5 bases, with 8 bases of the junction left unmatched. CDR3 residues: CASRSQGAQNEKLFF. The DNA of the CDR3 is TGTGCCAGCAGGAGCCAGGGGGCGCAGAATGAAAAACTGTTTTTT.

This chain joins TRBV6-5 and TRBJ1-6, with 11 bases aligning to TRBD1. This CDR3 is built from 13 residues. CDR1 is MNHEY, CDR2 SVGAGI, per germline. V lost 8 bases to trimming and J lost 14 bases; unmatched junction nucleotides: 8. For the CDR3, the DNA is TGTGCCAGCCTGGACAGGGGGCGCCCAGCCCTCCACTTT. Translation: CASLDRGRPALHF.